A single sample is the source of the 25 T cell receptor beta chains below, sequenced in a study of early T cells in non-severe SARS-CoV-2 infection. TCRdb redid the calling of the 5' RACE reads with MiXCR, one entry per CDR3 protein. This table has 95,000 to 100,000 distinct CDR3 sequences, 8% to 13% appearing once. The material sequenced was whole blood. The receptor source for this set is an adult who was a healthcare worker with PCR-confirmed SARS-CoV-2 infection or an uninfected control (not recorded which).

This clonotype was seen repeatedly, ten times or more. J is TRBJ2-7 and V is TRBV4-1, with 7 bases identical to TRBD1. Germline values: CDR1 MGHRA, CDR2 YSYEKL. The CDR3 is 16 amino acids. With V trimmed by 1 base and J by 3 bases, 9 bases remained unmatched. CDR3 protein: CASSQGTRTGGYEQYF. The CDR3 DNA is TGCGCCAGCAGCCAAGGGACGCGGACAGGCGGCTACGAGCAGTACTTC.

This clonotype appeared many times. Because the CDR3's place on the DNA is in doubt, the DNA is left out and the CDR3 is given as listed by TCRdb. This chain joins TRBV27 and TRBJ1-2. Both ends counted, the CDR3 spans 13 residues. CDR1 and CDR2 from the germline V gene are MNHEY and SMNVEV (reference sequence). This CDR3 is CASSLSLHRDFTF.

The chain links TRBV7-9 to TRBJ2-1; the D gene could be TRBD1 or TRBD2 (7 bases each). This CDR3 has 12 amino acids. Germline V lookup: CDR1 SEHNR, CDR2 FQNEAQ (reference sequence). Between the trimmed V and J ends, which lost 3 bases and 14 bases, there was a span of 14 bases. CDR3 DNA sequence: TGTGCCAGCAGCTTCCAGCGGGACAGAGAGTTCTTC. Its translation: CASSFQRDREFF.

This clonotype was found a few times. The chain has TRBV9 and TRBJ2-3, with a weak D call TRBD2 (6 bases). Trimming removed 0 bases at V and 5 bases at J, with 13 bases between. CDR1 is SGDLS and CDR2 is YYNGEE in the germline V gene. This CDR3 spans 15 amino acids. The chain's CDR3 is CASSVAGGSGDTQYF. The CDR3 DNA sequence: TGTGCCAGCAGCGTAGCTGGGGGGTCGGGAGATACGCAGTATTTT.

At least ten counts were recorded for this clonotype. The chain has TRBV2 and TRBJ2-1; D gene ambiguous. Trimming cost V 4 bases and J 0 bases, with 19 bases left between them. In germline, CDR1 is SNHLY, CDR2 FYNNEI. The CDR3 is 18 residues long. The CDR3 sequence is CASSGRMYGEISYNEQFF. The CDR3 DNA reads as TGTGCCAGCAGTGGCCGTATGTATGGTGAAATCTCCTACAATGAGCAGTTCTTC.

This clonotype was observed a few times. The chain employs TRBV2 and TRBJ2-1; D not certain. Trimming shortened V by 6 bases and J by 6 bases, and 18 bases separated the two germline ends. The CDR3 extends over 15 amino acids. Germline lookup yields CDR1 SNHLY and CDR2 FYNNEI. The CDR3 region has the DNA TGTGCCAGCAGCTCAACAGTCTCCAACACCAATGAGCAGTTCTTC. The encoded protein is CASSSTVSNTNEQFF.

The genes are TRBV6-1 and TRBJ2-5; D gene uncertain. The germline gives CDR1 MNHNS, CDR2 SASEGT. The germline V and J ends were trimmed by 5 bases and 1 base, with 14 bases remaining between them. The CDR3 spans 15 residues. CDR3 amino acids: CASSPTPRPQETQYF. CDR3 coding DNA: TGTGCCAGCAGTCCGACACCGCGTCCCCAAGAGACCCAGTACTTC.

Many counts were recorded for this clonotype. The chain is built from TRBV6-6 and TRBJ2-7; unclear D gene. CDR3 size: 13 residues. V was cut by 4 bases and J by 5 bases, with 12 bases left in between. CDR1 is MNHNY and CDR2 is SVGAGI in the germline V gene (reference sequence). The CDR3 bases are TGTGCCAGCAGTTCCCTGGGAACCCACGAGCAGTACTTC. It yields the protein CASSSLGTHEQYF.

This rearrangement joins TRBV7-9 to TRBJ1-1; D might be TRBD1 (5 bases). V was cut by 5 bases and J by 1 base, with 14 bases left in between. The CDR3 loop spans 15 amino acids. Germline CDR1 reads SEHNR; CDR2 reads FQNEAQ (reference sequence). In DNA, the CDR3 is TGTGCCAGCAGCCCCCAGGGTCTACAGAACACTGAAGCTTTCTTT. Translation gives CASSPQGLQNTEAFF.

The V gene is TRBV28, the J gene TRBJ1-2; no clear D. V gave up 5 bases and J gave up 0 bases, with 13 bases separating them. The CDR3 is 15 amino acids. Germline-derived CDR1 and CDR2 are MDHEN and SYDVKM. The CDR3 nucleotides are TGTGCCAGCAGTCTCCCGGGCCTTACTAACTATGGCTACACCTTC. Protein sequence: CASSLPGLTNYGYTF.

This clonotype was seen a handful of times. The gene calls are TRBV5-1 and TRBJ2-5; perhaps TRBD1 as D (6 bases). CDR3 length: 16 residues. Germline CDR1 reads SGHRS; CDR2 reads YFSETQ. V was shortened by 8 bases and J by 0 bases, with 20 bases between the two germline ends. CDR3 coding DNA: TGCGCCAGGGAAATCAGGGGCAGGTACAACCAAGAGACCCAGTACTTC. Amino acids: CAREIRGRYNQETQYF.

CDR3 residues: CSALRGGTEAFF. The CDR3 bases are TGCAGCGCCCTAAGGGGGGGCACTGAAGCTTTCTTT. The rearrangement links TRBV29-1 to TRBJ1-1, with D maybe TRBD1 (6 bases). V lost 7 bases and J lost 4, with 13 bases in between. CDR3 size: 12 residues. Germline V gene lookup returns CDR1 SQVTM and CDR2 ANQGSEA.

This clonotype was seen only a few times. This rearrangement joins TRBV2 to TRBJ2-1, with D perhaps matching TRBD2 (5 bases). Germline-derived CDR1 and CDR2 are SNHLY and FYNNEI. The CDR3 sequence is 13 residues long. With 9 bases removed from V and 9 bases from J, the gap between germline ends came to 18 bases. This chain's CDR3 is CAREGSQSGEQFF. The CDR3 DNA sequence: TGTGCCAGAGAGGGCTCTCAGTCGGGTGAGCAGTTCTTC.

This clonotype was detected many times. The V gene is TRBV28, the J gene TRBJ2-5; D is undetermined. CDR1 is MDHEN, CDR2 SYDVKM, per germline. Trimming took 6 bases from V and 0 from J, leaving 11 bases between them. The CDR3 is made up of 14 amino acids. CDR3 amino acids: CASRSPTYQETQYF. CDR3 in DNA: TGTGCCAGCAGATCCCCCACCTACCAAGAGACCCAGTACTTC.

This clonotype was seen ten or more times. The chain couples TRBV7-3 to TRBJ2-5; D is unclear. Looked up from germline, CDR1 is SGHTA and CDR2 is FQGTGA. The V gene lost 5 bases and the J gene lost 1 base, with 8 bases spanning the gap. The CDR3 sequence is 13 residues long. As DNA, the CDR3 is TGTGCCAGCAGCAAGGGCAGCCAAGAGACCCAGTACTTC. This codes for CASSKGSQETQYF.

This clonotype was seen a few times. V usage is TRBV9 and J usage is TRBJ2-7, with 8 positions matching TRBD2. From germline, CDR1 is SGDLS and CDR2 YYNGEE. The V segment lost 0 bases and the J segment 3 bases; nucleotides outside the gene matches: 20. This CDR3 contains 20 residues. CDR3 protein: CASSVGESVERGRTSYEQYF. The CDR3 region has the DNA TGTGCCAGCAGCGTAGGAGAATCGGTAGAGCGGGGGCGAACGAGCTACGAGCAGTACTTC.

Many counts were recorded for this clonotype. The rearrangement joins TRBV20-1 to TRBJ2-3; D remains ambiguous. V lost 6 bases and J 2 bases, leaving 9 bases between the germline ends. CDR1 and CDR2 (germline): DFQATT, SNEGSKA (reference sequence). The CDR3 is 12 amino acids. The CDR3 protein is CSAHRATDTQYF. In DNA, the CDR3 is TGCAGTGCGCACCGGGCCACAGATACGCAGTATTTT.

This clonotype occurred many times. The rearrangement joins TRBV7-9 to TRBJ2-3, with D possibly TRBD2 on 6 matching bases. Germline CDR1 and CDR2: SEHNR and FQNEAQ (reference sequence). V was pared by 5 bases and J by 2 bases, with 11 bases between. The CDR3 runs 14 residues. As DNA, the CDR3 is TGTGCCAGCAGCCCTGGGGACTTCACAGATACGCAGTATTTT. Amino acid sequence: CASSPGDFTDTQYF.

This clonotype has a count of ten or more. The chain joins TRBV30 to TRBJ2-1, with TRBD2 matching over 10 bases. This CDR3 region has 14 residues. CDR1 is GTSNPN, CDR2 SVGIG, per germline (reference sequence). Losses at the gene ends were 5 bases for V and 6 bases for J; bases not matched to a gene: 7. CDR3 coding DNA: TGTGCCTGGTCCGGGACTAGCGTCGTCAATGAGCAGTTCTTC. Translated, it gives CAWSGTSVVNEQFF.

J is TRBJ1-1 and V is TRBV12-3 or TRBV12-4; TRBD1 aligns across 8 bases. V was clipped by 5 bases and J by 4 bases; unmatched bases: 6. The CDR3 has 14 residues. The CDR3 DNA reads TGTGCCAGCAGTCCTACAGGGGGAGCCACTGAAGCTTTCTTT. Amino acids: CASSPTGGATEAFF.

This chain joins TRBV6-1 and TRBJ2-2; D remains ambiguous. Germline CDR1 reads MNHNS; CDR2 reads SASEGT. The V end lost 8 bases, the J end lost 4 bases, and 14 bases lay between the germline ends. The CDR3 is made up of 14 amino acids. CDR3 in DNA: TGTGCCAGCCAGAGTCAGGCCCCCACCGGGGAGCTGTTTTTT. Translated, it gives CASQSQAPTGELFF.

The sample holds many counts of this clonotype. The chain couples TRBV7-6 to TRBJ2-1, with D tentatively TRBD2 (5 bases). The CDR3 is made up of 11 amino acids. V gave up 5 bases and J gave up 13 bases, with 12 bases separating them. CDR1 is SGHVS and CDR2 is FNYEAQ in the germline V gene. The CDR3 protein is CASSHTSKQFF. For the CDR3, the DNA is TGTGCCAGCAGCCACACTAGTAAACAGTTCTTC.

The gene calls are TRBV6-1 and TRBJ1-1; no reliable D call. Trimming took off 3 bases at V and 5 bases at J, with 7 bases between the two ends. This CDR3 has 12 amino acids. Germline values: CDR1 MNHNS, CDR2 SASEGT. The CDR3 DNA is TGTGCCAGCAGTGAGTTTCGGACTGAAGCTTTCTTT. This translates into CASSEFRTEAFF.

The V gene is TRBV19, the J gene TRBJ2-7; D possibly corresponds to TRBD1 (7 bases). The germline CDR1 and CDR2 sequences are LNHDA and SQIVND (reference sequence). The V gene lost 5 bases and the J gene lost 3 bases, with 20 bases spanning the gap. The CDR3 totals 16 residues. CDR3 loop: CASSPGDSRGFYEQYF. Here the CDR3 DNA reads TGTGCCAGTAGTCCGGGGGACAGCCGGGGGTTCTACGAGCAGTACTTC.

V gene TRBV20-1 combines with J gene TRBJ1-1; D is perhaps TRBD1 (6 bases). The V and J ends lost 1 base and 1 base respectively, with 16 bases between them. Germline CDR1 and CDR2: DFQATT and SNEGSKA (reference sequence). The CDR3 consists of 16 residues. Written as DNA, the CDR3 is TGCAGTGCTAGAGTACAGCAGGGGATTAGGAACACTGAAGCTTTCTTT. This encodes CSARVQQGIRNTEAFF.